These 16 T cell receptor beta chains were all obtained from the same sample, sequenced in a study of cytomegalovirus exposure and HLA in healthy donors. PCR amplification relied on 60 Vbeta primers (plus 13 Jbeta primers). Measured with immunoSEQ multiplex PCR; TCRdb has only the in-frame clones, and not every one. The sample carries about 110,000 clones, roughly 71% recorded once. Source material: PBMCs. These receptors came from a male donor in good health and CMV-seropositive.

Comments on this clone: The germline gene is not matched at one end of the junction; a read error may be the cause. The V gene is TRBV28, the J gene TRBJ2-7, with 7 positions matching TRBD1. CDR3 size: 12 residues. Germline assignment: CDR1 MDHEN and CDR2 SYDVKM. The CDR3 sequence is CASTLQGPEQYF. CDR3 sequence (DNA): TGTGCCAGCACTTTACAGGGGCCCGAGCAGTACTTC.

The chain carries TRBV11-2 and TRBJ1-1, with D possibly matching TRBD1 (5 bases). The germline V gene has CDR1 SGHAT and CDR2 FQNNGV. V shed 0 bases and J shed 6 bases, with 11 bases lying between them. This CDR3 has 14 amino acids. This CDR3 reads CASSLDSRVSEAFF. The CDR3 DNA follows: TGTGCCAGCAGCTTAGATTCCAGGGTATCTGAAGCTTTCTTT.

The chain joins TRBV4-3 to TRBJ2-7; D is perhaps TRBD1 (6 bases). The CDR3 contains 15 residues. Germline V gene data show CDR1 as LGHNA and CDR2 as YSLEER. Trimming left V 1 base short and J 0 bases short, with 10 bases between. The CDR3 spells CASSQAGQNSYEQYF. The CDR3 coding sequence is TGCGCCAGCAGCCAAGCCGGACAGAACTCCTACGAGCAGTACTTC.

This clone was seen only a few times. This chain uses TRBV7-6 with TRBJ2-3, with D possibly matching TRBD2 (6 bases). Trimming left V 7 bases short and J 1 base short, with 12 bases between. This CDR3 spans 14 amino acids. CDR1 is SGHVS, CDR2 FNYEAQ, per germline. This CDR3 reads CASTRGGGTDTQYF. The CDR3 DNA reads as TGTGCCAGCACCAGAGGCGGGGGCACAGATACGCAGTATTTT.

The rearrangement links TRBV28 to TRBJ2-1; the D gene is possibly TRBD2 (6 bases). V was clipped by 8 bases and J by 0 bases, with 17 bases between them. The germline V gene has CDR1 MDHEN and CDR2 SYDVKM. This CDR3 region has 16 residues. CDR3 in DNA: TGTGCCAGCCACGGCAGCTTAGCGGACTCCTACAATGAGCAGTTCTTC. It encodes CASHGSLADSYNEQFF. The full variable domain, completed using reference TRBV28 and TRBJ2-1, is DVKVTQSSRYLVKRTGEKVFLECVQDMDHENMFWYRQDPGLGLRLIYFSYDVKMKEKGDIPEGYSVSREKKERFSLILESASTNQTSMYLCASHGSLADSYNEQFFGPGTRLTVL.

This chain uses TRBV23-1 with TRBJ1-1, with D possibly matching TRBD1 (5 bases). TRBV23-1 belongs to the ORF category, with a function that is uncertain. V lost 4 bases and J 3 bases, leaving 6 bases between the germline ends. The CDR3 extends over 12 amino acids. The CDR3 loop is CASSRGDTEAFF. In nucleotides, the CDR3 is TGCGCCAGCAGTCGGGGGGACACTGAAGCTTTCTTT.

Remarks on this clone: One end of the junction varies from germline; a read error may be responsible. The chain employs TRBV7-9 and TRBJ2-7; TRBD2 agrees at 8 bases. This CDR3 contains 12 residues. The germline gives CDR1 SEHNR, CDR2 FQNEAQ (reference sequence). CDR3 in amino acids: CSSSHGLAEQYF. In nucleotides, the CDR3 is TGTTCCAGCAGTCACGGACTAGCAGAGCAGTACTTC. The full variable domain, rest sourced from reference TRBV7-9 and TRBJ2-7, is DTGVSQNPRHKITKRGQNVTFRCDPISEHNRLYWYRQTLGQGPEFLTYFQNEAQLEKSRLLSDRFSAERPKGSFSTLEIQRTEQGDSAMYLCSSSHGLAEQYFGPGTRLTVT.

The CDR3 region has the DNA TGTGCCAGCAGTTGGGGAGGAGGTAACACTGAAGCTTTCTTT. It is translated as CASSWGGGNTEAFF. This chain connects TRBV27 to TRBJ1-1; D unclear. V was cut by 4 bases and J by 2 bases, with 11 bases left in between. The germline V gene encodes CDR1 MNHEY and CDR2 SMNVEV (reference sequence). This CDR3 is 14 amino acids long.

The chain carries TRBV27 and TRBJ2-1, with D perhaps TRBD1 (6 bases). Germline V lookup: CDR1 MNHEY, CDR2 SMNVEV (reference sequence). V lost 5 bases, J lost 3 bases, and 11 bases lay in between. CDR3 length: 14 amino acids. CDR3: CASSNIQGYNEQFF. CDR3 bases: TGTGCCAGCAGTAATATACAGGGCTACAATGAGCAGTTCTTC.

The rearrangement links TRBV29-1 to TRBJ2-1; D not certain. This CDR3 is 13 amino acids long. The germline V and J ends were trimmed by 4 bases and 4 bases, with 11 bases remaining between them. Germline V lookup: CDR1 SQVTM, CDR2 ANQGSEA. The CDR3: CSVVAELYNEQFF. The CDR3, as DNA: TGCAGCGTTGTCGCGGAACTTTACAATGAGCAGTTCTTC.

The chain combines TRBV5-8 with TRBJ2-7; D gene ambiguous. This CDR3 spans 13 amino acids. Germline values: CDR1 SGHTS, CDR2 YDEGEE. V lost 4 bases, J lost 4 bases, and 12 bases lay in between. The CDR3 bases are TGTGCCAGCAGCCTGTTAGACTTTTACGAGCAGTACTTC. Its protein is CASSLLDFYEQYF.

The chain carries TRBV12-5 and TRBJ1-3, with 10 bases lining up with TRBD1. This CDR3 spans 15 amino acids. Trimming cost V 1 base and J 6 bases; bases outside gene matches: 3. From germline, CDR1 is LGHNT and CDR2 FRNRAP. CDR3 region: CASGLETGGENTIYF. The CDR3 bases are TGTGCTAGTGGTTTGGAGACAGGGGGCGAAAACACCATATATTTT.

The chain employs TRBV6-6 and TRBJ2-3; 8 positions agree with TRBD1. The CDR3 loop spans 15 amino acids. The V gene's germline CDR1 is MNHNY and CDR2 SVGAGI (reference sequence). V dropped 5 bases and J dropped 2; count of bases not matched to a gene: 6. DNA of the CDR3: TGTGCCAGCAGTCATGGACAGGGCCTCACAGATACGCAGTATTTT. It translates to CASSHGQGLTDTQYF.

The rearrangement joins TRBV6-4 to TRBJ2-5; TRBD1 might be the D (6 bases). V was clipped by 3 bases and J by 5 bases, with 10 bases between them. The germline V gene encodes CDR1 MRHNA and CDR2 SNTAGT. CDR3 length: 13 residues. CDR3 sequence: CASSEQGGETQYF. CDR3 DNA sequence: TGTGCCAGCAGTGAACAGGGCGGGGAGACCCAGTACTTC.

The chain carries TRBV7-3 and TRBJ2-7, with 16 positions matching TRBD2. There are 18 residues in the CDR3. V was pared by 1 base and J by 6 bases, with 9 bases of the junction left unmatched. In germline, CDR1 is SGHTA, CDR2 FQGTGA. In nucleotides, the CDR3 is TGTGCCAGCAGCTTAAGTCCGGGACTAGCGGGAGGGCCGGGCGAGCAGTACTTC. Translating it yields CASSLSPGLAGGPGEQYF.

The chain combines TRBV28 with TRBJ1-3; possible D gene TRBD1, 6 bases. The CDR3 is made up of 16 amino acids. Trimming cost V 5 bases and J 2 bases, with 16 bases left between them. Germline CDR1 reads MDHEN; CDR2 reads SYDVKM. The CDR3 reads CASSPIIQGPGNTIYF. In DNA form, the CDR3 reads TGTGCCAGCAGTCCGATAATACAGGGTCCTGGAAACACCATATATTTT.